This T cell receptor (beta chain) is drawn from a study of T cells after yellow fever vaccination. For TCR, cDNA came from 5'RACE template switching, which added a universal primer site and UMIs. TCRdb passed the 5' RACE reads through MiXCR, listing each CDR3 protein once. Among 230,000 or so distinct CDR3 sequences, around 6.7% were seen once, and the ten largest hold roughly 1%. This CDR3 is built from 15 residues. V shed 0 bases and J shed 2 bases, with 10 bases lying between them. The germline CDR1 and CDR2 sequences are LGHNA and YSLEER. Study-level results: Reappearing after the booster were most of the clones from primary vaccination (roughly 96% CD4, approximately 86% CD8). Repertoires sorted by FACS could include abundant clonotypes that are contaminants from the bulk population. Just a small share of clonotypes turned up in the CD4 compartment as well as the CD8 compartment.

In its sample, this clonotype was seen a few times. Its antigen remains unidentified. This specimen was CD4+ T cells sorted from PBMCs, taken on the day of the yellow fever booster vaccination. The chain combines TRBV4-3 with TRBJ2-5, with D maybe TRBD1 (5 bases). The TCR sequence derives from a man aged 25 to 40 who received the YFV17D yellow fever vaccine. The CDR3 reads CASSQDRRTQETQYF. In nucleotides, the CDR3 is TGCGCCAGCAGCCAAGATCGGCGGACACAAGAGACCCAGTACTTC.